These 27 T cell receptor delta chains came from one sample sequenced in a study of gamma-delta T cells after stem cell transplantation. TCRdb fed the RT-PCR reads to CATT. Of some 2,400 delta-chain clones in the sample, around 6% were seen once. The material sequenced was gamma-delta T cells. The receptors derive from a human donor. It is not recorded whose cells these are; they may come from a transplant donor.

This clone has more than one count but fewer than ten. This DNA translates differently at residue 15 from the TCRdb protein, which is that of a much larger clone; a read error is likely, and the protein shown is the DNA's own translation. The chain uses TRDV1 and TRDJ1; 10 nucleotides match TRDD3. The CDR3 extends over 20 amino acids. Looked up from germline, CDR1 is TSWWSYY and CDR2 is QGS. The ends lost 2 bases at V and 3 bases at J; junction bases unmatched: 18. CDR3 region: CALGEWALETGGFLADKLIF. The CDR3 nucleotides are TGTGCTCTTGGGGAATGGGCCCTGGAGACTGGGGGATTTCTGGCCGATAAACTCATCTTT.

In its sample, this clone was seen a few times. Possible read error: a much larger clone is one base away. This sample includes further DNA sequences coding for the same CDR3. The rearrangement uses TRDV2 and TRDJ1; 11 bases agree with TRDD3. With V trimmed by 1 base and J by 3 bases, 12 bases remained unmatched. This CDR3 comprises 18 residues. Per germline, CDR1 GEAIGNYY and CDR2 EKD. Here the CDR3 reads CACDTVSNWGINPDKLIF. The CDR3 region has the DNA TGTGCCTGTGACACAGTCTCTAACTGGGGGATAAATCCCGATAAACTCATCTTT.

Worth noting for this clone: A read error is possible here, since a much larger clone lies one base away. V usage is TRDV2 and J usage is TRDJ1; 8 bases match TRDD3. Germline V gene sequence: CDR1 GEAIGNYY, CDR2 EKD. This CDR3 is built from 15 residues. The ends lost 3 bases at V and 1 base at J; junction bases unmatched: 6. The CDR3 nucleotides read TGTGCCTGTGACTCCCTGGGGGAGATCACCGATAAACTCATCTTT. It is translated as CACDSLGEITDKLIF.

There are a few counts of this clone. Being one base from a much bigger clone, this may be a read error. V gene TRDV2 combines with J gene TRDJ1, with a weak D call TRDD3 (6 bases). Germline V lookup: CDR1 GEAIGNYY, CDR2 EKD. CDR3 length: 15 amino acids. In nucleotides, the CDR3 is TGTGCCTATGACGCCCTGGGGAAACACACCGATAAACTCATCTTT. It specifies CAYDALGKHTDKLIF.

This clone is labeled as medium-sized. Other DNA sequences within the sample encode an identical CDR3. The CDR3 nucleotides read TGTGCCTGTGACGCCGTACTGGGGGATAAAAAGTCCACCGATAAACTCATCTTT. It codes for CACDAVLGDKKSTDKLIF. This chain links TRDV2 with TRDJ1, with 11 positions matching TRDD3. The CDR3 runs 18 residues. Unmatched junction bases numbered 12, after V lost 3 bases and J lost 1 base. From germline, CDR1 is GEAIGNYY and CDR2 EKD.

On this clone: A much larger clone differs by one base, so this may be a read error. This sequence joins TRDV2 and TRDJ3; TRDD3 might be the D (5 bases). Trimming cost V 0 bases and J 0 bases, with 11 bases left between them. Germline V gene data show CDR1 as GEAIGNYY and CDR2 as EKD. The CDR3 runs to 18 residues. This CDR3 is CACDTVMGYSWDTRQMFF. In DNA form, the CDR3 reads TGTGCCTGTGACACCGTGATGGGGTACTCCTGGGACACCCGACAGATGTTTTTC.

This clone is categorized as medium-sized. The rearrangement uses TRDV2 and TRDJ1; 12 bases are shared with TRDD3. Trimming removed 0 bases from V and 1 base from J; junction bases left unmatched: 8. CDR1 GEAIGNYY and CDR2 EKD come from the germline V gene. The length of the CDR3 is 18 residues. Here the CDR3 reads CACDTVLGDTAATDKLIF. The CDR3 nucleotides read TGTGCCTGTGACACCGTACTGGGGGATACAGCGGCCACCGATAAACTCATCTTT.

For this clone: The protein recorded in TCRdb does not match the translated DNA at residue 8; the protein presented here comes from translating the DNA. The chain links TRDV2 to TRDJ1; 10 bases line up with TRDD3. CDR3 size: 19 residues. The germline V gene encodes CDR1 GEAIGNYY and CDR2 EKD. The trim removed 1 base at V and 2 bases at J, leaving 15 bases unmatched. This chain's CDR3 is CACDTLPPSLGDRTDKLIF. For the CDR3, the DNA is TGTGCCTGTGACACTCTTCCTCCTTCTCTGGGGGATAGAACCGATAAACTCATCTTT.

To note about this clone: The protein TCRdb gives is from a much larger clone and does not agree with this DNA's translation at residue 4, likely a read error; the protein shown here comes from the DNA. The V call is TRDV2, the J call TRDJ1; TRDD3 agrees at 10 bases. The CDR3 totals 19 residues. In germline, CDR1 is GEAIGNYY, CDR2 EKD. V lost 5 bases, J lost 1 base, and 18 bases stayed unmatched. The CDR3 DNA is TGTGCCTGTGGCCCACTCAGTACTGGGGGATTAGGACTCACCGATAAACTCATCTTT. Protein product: CACGPLSTGGLGLTDKLIF.

By share, this clone ranks as medium-sized. The rearrangement uses TRDV2 and TRDJ1; 12 nucleotides agree with TRDD3. The germline V gene encodes CDR1 GEAIGNYY and CDR2 EKD. The trim removed 1 base at V and 2 bases at J, leaving 4 bases unmatched. The CDR3 spans 16 residues. The CDR3 DNA reads as TGTGCCTGTGACACGCTGGGGGATACGCCGACCGATAAACTCATCTTT. The encoded protein is CACDTLGDTPTDKLIF.

A remark on this clone: Since a much larger clone is just one base distant, this may be a read error. Other DNA variants within this sample encode the same CDR3. J is TRDJ1 and V is TRDV2, with 11 bases aligning to TRDD3. V lost 1 base and J lost 3; bases outside the gene matches: 9. The germline V gene has CDR1 GEAIGNYY and CDR2 EKD. CDR3 size: 17 residues. The CDR3 is CACDTVSGGYSADKLIF. DNA of the CDR3: TGTGCCTGTGACACTGTCTCTGGGGGATACTCTGCCGATAAACTCATCTTT.

About this clone itself: This likely traces to a read error, being one base from a far larger clone. The chain couples TRDV2 to TRDJ1; 11 positions agree with TRDD3. Trimming took 5 bases from V and 4 from J; bases not matched to a gene: 8. In germline, CDR1 is GEAIGNYY, CDR2 EKD. This CDR3 has 15 residues. CDR3 DNA sequence: TGTGCCTGTGGCGAAGTGGGGGATACGAGCGATAAACTCATCTTT. Protein product: CACGEVGDTSDKLIF.

Comment on this clone: With a much larger clone just one base away, this may be a read error. This chain joins TRDV2 and TRDJ1; 11 nucleotides agree with TRDD3. The CDR3 has 15 residues. CDR1 is GEAIGNYY and CDR2 is EKD in the germline V gene. The DNA of the CDR3 is TGTGCCTGTGACACTGTTGGGGGATACGACGATAACCTCATCTTT. Translation gives CACDTVGGYDDNLIF.

With regard to this clone: The protein given by TCRdb reflects a much larger clone and differs at residue 10 from this DNA's translation, likely from a read error; the protein shown is the DNA's translation. This rearrangement joins TRDV2 to TRDJ1; 11 bases map to TRDD3. Trimming cost V 3 bases and J 1 base; bases outside gene matches: 9. Germline lookup yields CDR1 GEAIGNYY and CDR2 EKD. The CDR3 is 17 amino acids. The DNA for the CDR3 is TGTGCCTGTGACCCTCTACTGGGGGATATGACCACCGATAAACTCATCTTT. Amino acids: CACDPLLGDMTTDKLIF.

This clone is labeled as medium-sized. Other DNA variants within this sample encode the same CDR3. This chain uses TRDV2 with TRDJ1; TRDD3 matches at 7 bases. From germline, CDR1 is GEAIGNYY and CDR2 EKD. The CDR3 is 15 residues long. The V and J ends lost 1 base and 0 bases, in that order; junction bases with no gene match: 4. Here the CDR3 reads CACDTLGANTDKLIF. The CDR3, as DNA: TGTGCCTGTGACACTCTGGGGGCAAACACCGATAAACTCATCTTT.

On this clone: This sequence is one base from a far larger clone and is likely a read error. This chain uses TRDV2 with TRDJ1; TRDD3 agrees at 8 bases. Germline V gene lookup returns CDR1 GEAIGNYY and CDR2 EKD. The CDR3 length is 15 residues. The V gene end was trimmed by 3 bases and the J gene end by 1 base; junction bases not matched to a gene: 6. CDR3 region: CACDSLGDCTDKLIF. CDR3 nucleotides: TGTGCCTGTGACTCCTTGGGGGATTGCACCGATAAACTCATCTTT.

This clone was detected only a few times. A much larger clone differs from this one at a single base, so this may be a read error. V gene TRDV2 combines with J gene TRDJ1; 9 nucleotides align to TRDD3. The CDR3 is 16 residues long. Unmatched junction bases numbered 14, after V lost 3 bases and J lost 7 bases. From germline, CDR1 is GEAIGNYY and CDR2 EKD. The CDR3 spells CACDPLLGDLVRKLIF. The DNA for the CDR3 is TGTGCCTGTGACCCCCTACTGGGGGACCTCGTTCGTAAACTCATCTTT.

This clone has more than one count but fewer than ten. The chain uses TRDV2 and TRDJ1, with 9 bases aligning to TRDD3. CDR3 length: 16 residues. Germline values: CDR1 GEAIGNYY, CDR2 EKD. V lost 0 bases and J lost 0; bases outside the gene matches: 4. CDR3 residues: CACDTLLGEDTDKLIF. In nucleotides, the CDR3 is TGTGCCTGTGACACCTTACTGGGGGAAGACACCGATAAACTCATCTTT.

In its sample, this clone ranks as medium-sized. Other DNA variants within this sample encode the same CDR3. The chain carries TRDV2 and TRDJ1, with 9 bases that match TRDD3. Germline V gene lookup returns CDR1 GEAIGNYY and CDR2 EKD. J gave up 0 bases and V 3 bases, and 4 bases lay outside the gene matches. The CDR3 runs to 15 residues. The CDR3 nucleotides read TGTGCCTGTGACCCACTGGGGGAATACACCGATAAACTCATCTTT. This gives the protein CACDPLGEYTDKLIF.

In its sample, this clone was seen a few times. The chain has TRDV2 and TRDJ3; 12 positions match TRDD3. J was trimmed by 0 bases and V by 0 bases; bases with no gene match: 14. Germline-derived CDR1 and CDR2 are GEAIGNYY and EKD. This CDR3 is built from 23 residues. CDR3 loop: CACDTVPGGYASRSSWDTRQMFF. CDR3 nucleotides: TGTGCCTGTGACACCGTTCCTGGGGGATACGCTAGCAGAAGCTCCTGGGACACCCGACAGATGTTTTTC.

This clone turned up a few times. A much larger clonotype is one base distant, so this may be a read error. The identical CDR3 is also encoded by other nucleotide sequences in the sample. The V and J genes are TRDV2 and TRDJ1; TRDD3 matches 9 bases. The CDR3 consists of 22 residues. Germline values: CDR1 GEAIGNYY, CDR2 EKD. As DNA, the CDR3 is TGCGCCTGTGACGCCGTACTGGGGGACCCACCTCCCCTCTTAGATGACACCGATAAACTCATCTTT. Its protein is CACDAVLGDPPPLLDDTDKLIF.

On this clone: A far larger clone is one base from this, pointing to a likely read error. V gene TRDV2 combines with J gene TRDJ1, with 11 bases matching TRDD3. The CDR3 consists of 15 residues. Germline lookup yields CDR1 GEAIGNYY and CDR2 EKD. CDR3 sequence reads: CACDEVGDTSDNLIF. The CDR3 DNA is TGTGCCTGTGACGAAGTGGGGGATACGAGCGATAACCTCATCTTT.

A remark on this clone: This likely traces to a read error, being one base from a far larger clone. The rearrangement links TRDV2 to TRDJ1; TRDD3 aligns across 11 bases. In germline, CDR1 is GEAIGNYY, CDR2 EKD. J lost 3 bases, V lost 3 bases, and 29 bases had no gene match. The CDR3 loop spans 23 amino acids. CDR3 amino acids: CACDASFASGVSLGDNGADKLIF. The DNA for the CDR3 is TGTGCCTGTGACGCTTCTTTCGCCTCCGGCGTCTCACTGGGGGATAATGGGGCCGATAAACTCATCTTT.

With regard to this clone: A far larger clone lies a single base away; this is likely a read error. This CDR3 is also generated by other DNA sequences in the sample. This chain joins TRDV2 and TRDJ1; TRDD3 matches at 11 bases. Per germline, CDR1 GEAIGNYY and CDR2 EKD. After removal of 3 bases from V and 2 bases from J, the junction contained 7 bases not matched to a gene. CDR3 size: 16 residues. The CDR3 is CACDPLGDTGTDKLIF. For the CDR3, the DNA is TGTGCCTGTGACCCGCTGGGGGATACTGGGACCGATAAACTCATCTTT.

In its sample, this clone was seen a few times. A much more abundant neighbour one base away suggests this may be a read error. The sample carries other DNA sequences with the same CDR3. The chain carries TRDV2 and TRDJ1; 8 nucleotides line up with TRDD3. The ends lost 7 bases at V and 0 bases at J; junction bases unmatched: 21. The CDR3 loop spans 19 amino acids. In germline, CDR1 is GEAIGNYY, CDR2 EKD. CDR3 in DNA: TGTGCCTGCGACTCCATATCTGGGGGACCCTCTACACACACCGATAAACTCATCTTT. Translated: CACDSISGGPSTHTDKLIF.

About this clone itself: A read error likely explains why the TCRdb protein, taken from a much larger clone, differs from this DNA's translation at residue 5; the protein shown is translated from the DNA. V usage is TRDV2 and J usage is TRDJ1; 9 positions agree with TRDD3. Per the germline V gene, CDR1 is GEAIGNYY and CDR2 is EKD. The CDR3 consists of 19 residues. V shed 3 bases, J shed 0 bases, and the junction held 16 bases outside the gene matches. The CDR3, as DNA: TGTGCCTGTGACGCCTTAACTGGGGGACGAAACACGTACACCGATAAACTCATCTTT. Translating gives CACDALTGGRNTYTDKLIF.

This clone was seen more than once but under ten times. This likely came from a read error, as a far larger clone is one base away. The DNA is left out, because the CDR3 cannot be placed on it with certainty; the CDR3 is given as TCRdb lists it. This chain uses TRDV2 with TRDJ1; TRDD3, the table's D call, lacks a check against the DNA. Germline CDR1 GEAIGNYY, CDR2 EKD. Inclusive of both ends, the CDR3 amounts to 15 amino acids. CDR3 sequence: CACDTVAGGSDKPIF.